A selection of T cell receptor beta chains follows, all from one sample in a study of cytomegalovirus exposure and HLA in healthy donors. Sequenced by immunoSEQ multiplex PCR; TCRdb stores in-frame clones only, minus some. The repertoire holds 150,000 to 200,000 clones, with about four fifths as singletons. The sequencing sample was made of PBMCs. The receptors stem from a woman in her forties or fifties in good health and CMV-seronegative. The CDR3 runs from the conserved cysteine through the conserved F or W. D genes are given only for firm matches. Clone size, where shown, is once, few, many, or a class for clones that have expanded.

TGTGCCAGCACCCCTAGGGGGCGCACCTATGGCTACACCTTC	CASTPRGRTYGYTF	TRBV28	TRBJ1-2	NA	TRBD1
TGTGCCAGCAGTACTACAAGAAGGGCTTTCTTT	CASSTTRRAFF	TRBV6-1	TRBJ1-1	once	NA
TGTGCCAGCAGCTTGGTTTCAGTCCTGAACACTGAAGCTTTCTTT	CASSLVSVLNTEAFF	TRBV5-5	TRBJ1-1	NA	NA
TGTGCCAGCAGCTCCCGGGACAACCGTGACGAGCAGTACTTC	CASSSRDNRDEQYF	TRBV7-2	TRBJ2-7	NA	NA
TGTGCCAGCAGTCGGCCGGGACAGCTGACCTACGAGCAGTACTTC	CASSRPGQLTYEQYF	TRBV6-5	TRBJ2-7	NA	TRBD1
TGTGCCAGCAGCGCCGGGGACTTCAAGGCAGATACGCAGTATTTT	CASSAGDFKADTQYF	TRBV11-2	TRBJ2-3	NA	NA
TGTGCCAGCAGCCTAAGGGCGGGAGTCCACGAGCAGTACTTC	CASSLRAGVHEQYF	TRBV28	TRBJ2-7	NA	TRBD2
TGTGCCAGCAGTCCTAGCGGGATAAACACCGGGGAGCTGTTTTTT	CASSPSGINTGELFF	TRBV28	TRBJ2-2	NA	TRBD2
TGTGCCAGCAGCGAACCTAGTGGGGCAGGGCTCCTCTCCTACGAGCAGTACTTC	CASSEPSGAGLLSYEQYF	TRBV6-1	TRBJ2-7	few	NA
TGTGCCAGCAGCCGAAGGGGTTTCGGGGAGCAGTACTTC	CASSRRGFGEQYF	TRBV7-2	TRBJ2-7	NA	NA
TGTGCCAGCAGAACAGGGGGATTCACAGATACGCAGTATTTT	CASRTGGFTDTQYF	TRBV6-1	TRBJ2-3	NA	TRBD1
TGTGCCAGCAGCTTGTTGACCGGGAAGCATGGAAATTCACCCCTCCACTTT	CASSLLTGKHGNSPLHF	TRBV11-2	TRBJ1-6	NA	NA
TGTGCCAGCAGCTCAGGGGGCCCCGGGGAGCTGTTTTTT	CASSSGGPGELFF	TRBV7-9	TRBJ2-2	NA	TRBD1
TGTGCCAGTGCCGGGACACTAGACTACGAGCAGTACTTC	CASAGTLDYEQYF	TRBV2	TRBJ2-7	NA	NA
TGTGCCAGCAGCCTAAATAGACCCGGACAATACAATGAGCAGTTCTTC	CASSLNRPGQYNEQFF	TRBV7-2	TRBJ2-1	NA	NA
TGTGCCAGCTCACCCCTAGACGGGGTTGCGACCGGGGAGCTGTTTTTT	CASSPLDGVATGELFF	TRBV18	TRBJ2-2	NA	NA